This paragraph covers one T cell receptor (beta chain) sequence. This record comes from a study of radiotherapy plus CTLA-4 blockade in lung cancer. The method was immunoSEQ multiplex PCR; TCRdb's version includes in-frame clones alone and lacks a portion of them. The repertoire holds about 50,000 clones, with 84% as singletons. The TCR sequence derives from a human donor with non-small cell lung cancer whose response to radiotherapy plus ipilimumab could not be evaluated. The specimen was peripheral blood, collected from a patient treated with radiotherapy plus ipilimumab.

CDR3 region: CASSLGGSYSGANVLTF. CDR3 nucleotide sequence: TGTGCCAGCAGTTTAGGGGGGTCCTACTCTGGGGCCAACGTCCTGACTTTC. The J gene is TRBJ2-6, the V gene TRBV28; D perhaps matches TRBD2 (6 bases). The CDR3 is 17 residues long. Per the germline V gene, CDR1 is MDHEN and CDR2 is SYDVKM. V was shortened by 2 bases and J by 0 bases, with 11 bases between the two germline ends.